This T cell receptor beta chain was sequenced for a study of T cells in Graves' hyperthyroidism and ophthalmopathy (dated by TCRdb to the late 2010s). In terms of the full investigation: Peripheral blood was collected at initial diagnosis, before any treatment. To identify distinguishing TCR V-J signatures, a discovery cohort of 100 patients was used, comprising fewer than 45 with Graves' ophthalmopathy and under 60 with stable Graves' hyperthyroidism. An independent validation cohort of under 20 hyperthyroidism patients and 17 patients who later progressed to ophthalmopathy tested prospective prediction of ophthalmopathy. For training and testing, the roughly 100 patients in the discovery cohort were randomly divided in a 7:3 ratio. The study also compared thyroid tissue and blood T-cell repertoires from about six Graves' hyperthyroidism patients. After sampling, hyperthyroidism patients received methimazole starting at 30 mg daily, and ophthalmopathy patients received high-dose intravenous methylprednisolone. TCR Vbeta CDR3 sequencing of fewer than 150 peripheral blood samples (more than 40 ophthalmopathy, about 80 hyperthyroidism and some 17 progressor patients) is reported in the paper.

TCR beta CDR3 regions were amplified from RNA transcripts. For the first round of RT-PCR on the TCR CDR3, the HTBI primer set was used together with the Qiagen OneStep RT-PCR kit. A second multiplex PCR round built the libraries, followed by size selection and purification. The libraries were sequenced on an Illumina HiSeq2000 using paired-end 100 bp reads. The original methods were these. SOAPnuke was used to process the raw data, with reads discarded if the reads contained adapters or uncalled bases, had a mean Phred below 15, or lacked an exact constant-primer or identifier match. COPE v1.2.5 was used to merge high-quality paired reads, and clonotypes were defined as unique nucleotide sequences. MiTCR v1.1 was used to align the clonotypes against IMGT TRBV, TRBD and TRBJ reference segments. Analysis was restricted to V-J combinations with a frequency above 0.0001, which covered 98% to 99.2% of repertoires. A TCS score was defined as the ratio between F50 (clonal expansion) and ExV (chaos), using BLOSUM62-based TCRdist between CDR3 peptides within each V-J. Welch's t-statistics and random forest reduced around 510 V-J features to 13, which were used in a naive Bayes classifier (R e1071). The raw public reads went through TCRdb reprocessing: fastp at Q25, MiXCR clone calling, in-frame beta chains kept. Records with the same CDR3 protein are collapsed into one entry carrying the most frequent genes and DNA. None of the V and J calls come from the authors' own analysis; TCRdb made them. The sample has hundreds of thousands of distinct CDR3 sequences on record, 20% to 25% of them singletons. The ten largest clones take up 50% to 75% of the sample.

In the ophthalmopathy patients, disease was moderately to severely active, with a Clinical Activity Score of 3 or more, a NOSPECS grade of 4 or more, and a duration of less than 3 months. The study excluded patients with uncontrolled infections, other autoimmune diseases, pregnancy or lactation. Diagnoses relied on clinical symptoms, serum thyroxine and TRAb, thyroid ultrasound and orbital computed tomography. Ficoll-Paque density gradient centrifugation was used to isolate PBMCs from about 9.4 ml of fresh peripheral blood. Trizol reagent was used to extract total RNA, and RNA quality was then checked on an Agilent 2100 Bioanalyzer. Beyond this particular receptor, the publication reports: Most expanded thyroid clonotypes (frequency above 0.001) were also detected in blood, a finding suggesting that blood repertoires may reflect thyroid immune responses. A 13 V-J signature model separated ophthalmopathy from stable hyperthyroidism, with roughly 88% sensitivity and approximately 81% specificity in cross-validation and 80%/75% in testing. In validation, progression to ophthalmopathy was predicted by the model with approximately 67% sensitivity and about 72% specificity, a median of about 6.4 months before onset. No statistical method was used to fix the sample size in advance, and group allocation was not hidden from the investigators.

The sample holds many counts of this clonotype. The target of this receptor is not known. No base quality information exists; no much larger clone differs at one position. The sequence was collected from a man between 25 and 39 years old with Graves' ophthalmopathy. The material sequenced was blood.

The DNA sequence is given as TGTGCCAGCAACCCCCCGGGACTCCTCACAGATACGCAGTATTTT. The resulting protein is CASNPPGLLTDTQYF. The chain joins TRBV28 to TRBJ2-3; TRBD2 is perhaps the D gene, given 6 matching bases. The junction carries 16 bases between V and J, which are trimmed by 7 bases and 2 bases respectively. Taken from cysteine to phenylalanine, the CDR3 has 15 residues. Only the CDR3 DNA stays, 45 bases, in frame from base 1. The germline V gene specifies MDHEN as CDR1 and SYDVKM as CDR2. Reference TRBV28 and TRBJ2-3 genes cover what lies past the CDR3, so the full variable domain is DVKVTQSSRYLVKRTGEKVFLECVQDMDHENMFWYRQDPGLGLRLIYFSYDVKMKEKGDIPEGYSVSREKKERFSLILESASTNQTSMYLCASNPPGLLTDTQYFGPGTRLTVL.